These 23 T cell receptor beta chains were all obtained from the same sample, sequenced in a study of shared clonotypes between healthy human individuals. TCRdb keeps only in-frame clones here, not all; method: immunoSEQ multiplex PCR. The data hold hundreds of thousands of clones, with about 96% observed a single time. It was CD45RO-negative cells, positively selected for CCR7, that made up naive CD8 cells, with terminally differentiated effector memory CD45RA+ cells excluded. The material sequenced was naive CD8+ T cells sorted from blood. The receptors shown here come from a woman aged 30 to 39 in good health.

This clone was picked up one time. CDR3 nucleotides: TGTGCCAGCAGCTTGGGGGACAGGGGCTATGAGCAGTTCTTC. It is translated as CASSLGDRGYEQFF. The rearrangement links TRBV5-6 to TRBJ2-1, with 10 bases matching TRBD1. The CDR3 is 14 residues long. With 0 bases clipped from V and 8 bases from J, the junction kept 2 bases outside the gene matches. CDR1 SGHDT and CDR2 YYEEEE come from the germline V gene.

V usage is TRBV5-6 and J usage is TRBJ2-7, with D perhaps matching TRBD2 (5 bases). The CDR3 is made up of 15 amino acids. The germline gives CDR1 SGHDT, CDR2 YYEEEE. Trimming removed 1 base at V and 2 bases at J, with 13 bases between. The chain's CDR3 is CASSLRDYPPYEQYF. The CDR3 DNA is TGTGCCAGCAGCTTGCGCGACTACCCTCCCTACGAGCAGTACTTC.

This chain uses TRBV19 with TRBJ1-2; D remains unclear. CDR1 and CDR2 from the germline V gene are LNHDA and SQIVND (reference sequence). CDR3 length: 14 amino acids. V was trimmed by 0 bases and J by 3 bases, leaving 8 bases between them. The CDR3 spells CASSIDLEDYGYTF. In DNA, the CDR3 is TGTGCCAGTAGTATAGATCTTGAGGACTATGGCTACACCTTC. Filled out from reference TRBV19 and TRBJ1-2, the complete variable domain reads DGGITQSPKYLFRKEGQNVTLSCEQNLNHDAMYWYRQDPGQGLRLIYYSQIVNDFQKGDIAEGYSVSREKKESFPLTVTSAQKNPTAFYLCASSIDLEDYGYTFGSGTRLTVV.

The CDR3 sequence: CASSPPESPNEKLFF. The CDR3 region has the DNA TGTGCCAGCAGCCCACCCGAAAGCCCCAATGAAAAACTGTTTTTT. The chain joins TRBV7-9 to TRBJ1-4, with D unclear. The CDR3 is 15 amino acids. The germline V gene encodes CDR1 SEHNR and CDR2 FQNEAQ (reference sequence). V was shortened by 5 bases and J by 5 bases, with 15 bases between the two germline ends.

The chain links TRBV10-3 to TRBJ2-3; D remains unclear. Germline V gene lookup returns CDR1 ENHRY and CDR2 SYGVKD. With 5 bases removed from V and 7 bases from J, the gap between germline ends came to 16 bases. This CDR3 comprises 14 residues. The CDR3 here is CAISSEIGQHTQYF. The CDR3 DNA reads TGTGCCATCAGTTCAGAGATAGGCCAACATACGCAGTATTTT.

The V and J genes are TRBV4-1 and TRBJ2-7; D gene unclear. The germline V and J ends were trimmed by 0 bases and 0 bases, with 6 bases remaining between them. The CDR3 spans 14 residues. Germline CDR1 reads MGHRA; CDR2 reads YSYEKL. CDR3 nucleotides: TGCGCCAGCAGCCAAGATGTGGCCTCCTACGAGCAGTACTTC. Its protein is CASSQDVASYEQYF.

This chain uses TRBV11-2 with TRBJ1-4; D is unresolved. The V end lost 5 bases, the J end lost 5 bases, and 6 bases lay between the germline ends. Per germline, CDR1 SGHAT and CDR2 FQNNGV. CDR3 length equals 12 residues. The CDR3 loop is CASSLGNEKLFF. The CDR3 region has the DNA TGTGCCAGCAGCCTCGGAAATGAAAAACTGTTTTTT.

The chain uses TRBV6-1 and TRBJ1-2; D possibly corresponds to TRBD1 (5 bases). Germline V gene lookup returns CDR1 MNHNS and CDR2 SASEGT. The CDR3 totals 14 residues. V was shortened by 4 bases and J by 4 bases, with 13 bases between the two germline ends. DNA of the CDR3: TGTGCCAGCAGTGTAGGGGCCATCCTCTATGGCTACACCTTC. Encoded protein: CASSVGAILYGYTF.

The V call is TRBV2, the J call TRBJ2-5; 9 nucleotides align to TRBD1. The V and J ends lost 6 bases and 5 bases, in that order; junction bases with no gene match: 10. The germline CDR1 and CDR2 sequences are SNHLY and FYNNEI. The CDR3 length is 15 residues. The CDR3 reads CASSTGQGRGETQYF. As DNA, the CDR3 is TGTGCCAGCAGCACCGGACAGGGGCGCGGTGAGACCCAGTACTTC.

This sequence joins TRBV28 and TRBJ2-7, with 11 nucleotides matching TRBD2. Trimming removed 6 bases from V and 3 bases from J; junction bases left unmatched: 4. The CDR3 contains 14 residues. Germline CDR1 is MDHEN and CDR2 is SYDVKM. CDR3 sequence (DNA): TGTGCCAGCAGCCCCGGGACTAGCGGCTACGAGCAGTACTTC. Translated: CASSPGTSGYEQYF. Full variable domain (outside the CDR3, taken from reference TRBV28 and TRBJ2-7): DVKVTQSSRYLVKRTGEKVFLECVQDMDHENMFWYRQDPGLGLRLIYFSYDVKMKEKGDIPEGYSVSREKKERFSLILESASTNQTSMYLCASSPGTSGYEQYFGPGTRLTVT.

The J gene is TRBJ2-3, the V gene TRBV5-8; D is unresolved. The CDR3 is made up of 12 amino acids. The germline V gene has CDR1 SGHTS and CDR2 YDEGEE. Trimming shortened V by 0 bases and J by 3 bases, and 2 bases separated the two germline ends. The CDR3 region has the DNA TGTGCCAGCAGCTTGGTGACAGATACGCAGTATTTT. Its protein product is CASSLVTDTQYF.

This chain uses TRBV19 with TRBJ2-3; D is undetermined. The CDR3 loop spans 14 amino acids. With 7 bases removed from V and 1 base from J, the gap between germline ends came to 12 bases. Germline V gene data show CDR1 as LNHDA and CDR2 as SQIVND (reference sequence). This CDR3 reads CASNGGTRTDTQYF. DNA for the CDR3: TGTGCCAGTAATGGCGGAACCCGCACAGATACGCAGTATTTT.

The chain employs TRBV6-7 and TRBJ2-7; a weak D match, TRBD1 (7 bases). TRBV6-7 belongs to the ORF category, with a function that is uncertain. The CDR3 spans 17 residues. The V end was cut by 0 bases, the J end by 3 bases, with 18 bases between. In DNA, the CDR3 is TGTGCCAGCAGTTACTCGGACGCCGGACAGGAGGGCTACGAGCAGTACTTC. Translating it yields CASSYSDAGQEGYEQYF.

The chain carries TRBV7-2 and TRBJ2-5; the D is unclear. The closer fit of TRBJ2-7 to the DNA end suggests the J call may be wrong. From germline, CDR1 is SGHTA and CDR2 FQGNSA. This CDR3 has 13 amino acids. CDR3 loop: CASSHEWAYEQYF. The CDR3 coding sequence is TGTGCCAGCAGTCACGAATGGGCCTACGAGCAGTACTTC.

This clone turned up a few times. CDR3 residues: CAISESVGGSSSGELFF. Written as DNA, the CDR3 is TGTGCCATCAGTGAGTCAGTCGGGGGCAGCAGTTCCGGGGAGCTGTTTTTT. The J gene is TRBJ2-2, the V gene TRBV10-3, with D possibly being TRBD1 or TRBD2 (6 bases each). CDR1 and CDR2 (germline): ENHRY, SYGVKD. The CDR3 loop spans 17 amino acids. The germline V and J ends were trimmed by 0 bases and 6 bases, with 17 bases remaining between them.

The rearrangement links TRBV6-1 to TRBJ1-1, with D unresolved. The length of the CDR3 is 13 residues. V lost 1 base and J lost 7, with 10 bases in between. Germline assignment: CDR1 MNHNS and CDR2 SASEGT. CDR3 protein: CASSEGYGYEAFF. In nucleotides, the CDR3 is TGTGCCAGCAGTGAAGGATATGGATATGAAGCTTTCTTT.

The chain carries TRBV19 and TRBJ2-5; perhaps TRBD2 as D (5 bases). The J call may not be correct, given that the DNA end is closer to TRBJ2-7. CDR1 is LNHDA and CDR2 is SQIVND in the germline V gene (reference sequence). The CDR3 is 14 residues long. CDR3 region: CASSIILSEDEQYF. The CDR3 DNA reads TGTGCCAGTAGTATAATTCTTTCGGAGGACGAGCAGTACTTC.

This chain uses TRBV27 with TRBJ2-6; D is possibly TRBD2 (6 bases). CDR1 is MNHEY, CDR2 SMNVEV, per germline (reference sequence). V gave up 5 bases and J gave up 1 base, with 18 bases separating them. This CDR3 has 18 residues. The DNA of the CDR3 is TGTGCCAGCAGTACCCGTCGGGAGCCCCAATCTGGGGCCAACGTCCTGACTTTC. Translated, it gives CASSTRREPQSGANVLTF.

Comments on this clone: The same CDR3 arises from other DNA sequences in this sample as well. The chain is built from TRBV28 and TRBJ1-5, with 9 bases that match TRBD1. J was trimmed by 4 bases and V by 3 bases; bases with no gene match: 1. Germline CDR1 and CDR2: MDHEN and SYDVKM. The CDR3 spans 14 residues. The CDR3 nucleotides are TGTGCCAGCAGTTTTGGGACAGGGAATCAGCCCCAGCATTTT. As protein: CASSFGTGNQPQHF.

This chain joins TRBV21-1 and TRBJ2-5; the table's D call, TRBD2, has no DNA check behind it. TRBV21-1 is a known pseudogene. This CDR3 region has 16 residues. The CDR3 DNA is TGTGCCAGCACCGGGACTAGCGGGAAGAGGAGGGAGACCCAGTACTTC. This codes for CASTGTSGKRRETQYF.

The chain employs TRBV9 and TRBJ1-1, with D unresolved. Germline CDR1 is SGDLS and CDR2 is YYNGEE. The CDR3 is made up of 13 amino acids. Deletions cut 4 bases from V and 2 bases from J, with 9 bases between. CDR3 nucleotides: TGTGCCAGCAGCCCGTCGAGTAACACTGAAGCTTTCTTT. It codes for CASSPSSNTEAFF.

The chain carries TRBV5-6 and TRBJ1-4, with 9 bases identical to TRBD1. Germline CDR1 and CDR2: SGHDT and YYEEEE. Unmatched junction bases numbered 8, after V lost 6 bases and J lost 8 bases. This CDR3 has 14 residues. DNA of the CDR3: TGTGCCAGCAAGCCGACAGGGGGTATGGAAAAACTGTTTTTT. Protein sequence: CASKPTGGMEKLFF.

The chain is built from TRBV7-9 and TRBJ2-2; weak D call: TRBD2 (6 bases). The CDR3 runs to 14 residues. V lost 5 bases and J 5 bases, leaving 12 bases between the germline ends. Germline V lookup: CDR1 SEHNR, CDR2 FQNEAQ (reference sequence). The CDR3 DNA is TGTGCCAGCAGCCCAGACGGGGGAACCGGGGAGCTGTTTTTT. Amino acids: CASSPDGGTGELFF.